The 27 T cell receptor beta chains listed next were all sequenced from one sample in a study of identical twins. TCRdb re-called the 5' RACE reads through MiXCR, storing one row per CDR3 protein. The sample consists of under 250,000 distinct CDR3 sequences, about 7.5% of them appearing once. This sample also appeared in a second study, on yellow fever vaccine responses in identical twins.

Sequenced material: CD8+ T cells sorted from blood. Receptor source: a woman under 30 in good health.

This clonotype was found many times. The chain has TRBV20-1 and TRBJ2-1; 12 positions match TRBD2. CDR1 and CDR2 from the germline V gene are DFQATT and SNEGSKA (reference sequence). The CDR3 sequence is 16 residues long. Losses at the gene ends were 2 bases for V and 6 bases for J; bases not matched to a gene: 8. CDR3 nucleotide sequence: TGCAGTGCTAGACGGCTAGCGGGAGGGGGGGTCAATGAGCAGTTCTTC. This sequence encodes CSARRLAGGGVNEQFF.

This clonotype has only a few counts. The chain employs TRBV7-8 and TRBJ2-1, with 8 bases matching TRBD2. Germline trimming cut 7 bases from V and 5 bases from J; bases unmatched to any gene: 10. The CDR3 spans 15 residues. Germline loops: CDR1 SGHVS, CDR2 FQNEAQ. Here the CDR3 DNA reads TGTGCCAGCACCGTCGGGGCGGGGGGCAACAATGAGCAGTTCTTC. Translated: CASTVGAGGNNEQFF.

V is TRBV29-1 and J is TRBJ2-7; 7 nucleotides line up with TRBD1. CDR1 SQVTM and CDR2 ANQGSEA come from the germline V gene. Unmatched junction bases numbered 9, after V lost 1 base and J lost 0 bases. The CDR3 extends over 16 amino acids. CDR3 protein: CSVEGFGQESSYEQYF. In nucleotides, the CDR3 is TGCAGCGTTGAAGGCTTCGGACAGGAGAGCTCCTACGAGCAGTACTTC.

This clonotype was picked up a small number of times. The CDR3 bases are TGTGCCAGTAGTATTCGTCCCGGGGAGCTGTTTTTT. Translating gives CASSIRPGELFF. The V gene is TRBV19, the J gene TRBJ2-2; the D is unclear. V was shortened by 3 bases and J by 6 bases, with 5 bases between the two germline ends. Germline V gene sequence: CDR1 LNHDA, CDR2 SQIVND (reference sequence). The CDR3 has 12 residues.

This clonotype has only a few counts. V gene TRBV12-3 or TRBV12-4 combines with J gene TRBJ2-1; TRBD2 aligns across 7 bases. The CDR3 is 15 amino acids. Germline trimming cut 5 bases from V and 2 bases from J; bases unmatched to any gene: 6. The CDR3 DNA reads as TGTGCCAGCAGTCGGACTAGTTCGCCCTACAATGAGCAGTTCTTC. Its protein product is CASSRTSSPYNEQFF.

CDR3 sequence: CASSFIAGKDRETQYF. CDR3 DNA sequence: TGTGCCAGCAGTTTTATAGCGGGGAAAGACAGAGAGACCCAGTACTTC. The J gene is TRBJ2-5, the V gene TRBV28; 8 bases agree with TRBD2. This CDR3 is built from 16 residues. Germline-derived CDR1 and CDR2 are MDHEN and SYDVKM. V dropped 3 bases and J dropped 4; count of bases not matched to a gene: 10. Drawing the rest from reference TRBV28 and TRBJ2-5, the complete variable domain is DVKVTQSSRYLVKRTGEKVFLECVQDMDHENMFWYRQDPGLGLRLIYFSYDVKMKEKGDIPEGYSVSREKKERFSLILESASTNQTSMYLCASSFIAGKDRETQYFGPGTRLLVL.

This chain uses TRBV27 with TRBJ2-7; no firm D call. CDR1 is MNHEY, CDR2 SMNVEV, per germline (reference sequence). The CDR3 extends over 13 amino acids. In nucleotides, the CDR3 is TGTGCTAGCAGTTTATCCTCCAACTACGAGCAGTACGTC. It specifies CASSLSSNYEQYV.

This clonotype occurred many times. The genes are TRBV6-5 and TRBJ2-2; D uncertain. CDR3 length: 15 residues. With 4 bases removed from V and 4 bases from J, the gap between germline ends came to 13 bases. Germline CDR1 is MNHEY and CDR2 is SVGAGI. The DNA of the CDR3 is TGTGCCAGCAGTTCTGATGGGGTTGGCACCGGGGAGCTGTTTTTT. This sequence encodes CASSSDGVGTGELFF.

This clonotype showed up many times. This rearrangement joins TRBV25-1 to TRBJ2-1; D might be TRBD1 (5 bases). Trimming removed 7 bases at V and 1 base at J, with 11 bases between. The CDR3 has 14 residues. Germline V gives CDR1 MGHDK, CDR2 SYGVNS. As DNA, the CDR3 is TGTGCCAGCACAGGCAGGGAATCCTACAATGAGCAGTTCTTC. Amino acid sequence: CASTGRESYNEQFF.

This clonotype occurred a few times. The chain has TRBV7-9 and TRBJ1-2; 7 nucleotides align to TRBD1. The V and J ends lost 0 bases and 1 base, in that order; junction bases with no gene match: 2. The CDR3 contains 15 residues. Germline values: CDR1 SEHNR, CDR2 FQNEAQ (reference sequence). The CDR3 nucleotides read TGTGCCAGCAGCTTAGCGTACAGGGGTAACTATGGCTACACCTTC. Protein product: CASSLAYRGNYGYTF.

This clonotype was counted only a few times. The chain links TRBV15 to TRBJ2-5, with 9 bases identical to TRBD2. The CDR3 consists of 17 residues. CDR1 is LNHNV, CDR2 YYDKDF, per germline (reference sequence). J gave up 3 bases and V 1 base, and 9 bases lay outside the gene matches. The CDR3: CATSRARRAGGKETQYF. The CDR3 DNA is TGTGCCACCAGCAGAGCCAGACGAGCGGGGGGAAAAGAGACCCAGTACTTC.

For the CDR3, the DNA is TGCAGTGCTAGACGGGGACAAGACCAAGAGACCCAGTACTTC. It yields the protein CSARRGQDQETQYF. The chain employs TRBV20-1 and TRBJ2-5, with D perhaps matching TRBD1 (6 bases). The CDR3 loop spans 14 amino acids. Germline V CDR1 and CDR2: DFQATT, SNEGSKA (reference sequence). V was pared by 2 bases and J by 0 bases, with 10 bases between.

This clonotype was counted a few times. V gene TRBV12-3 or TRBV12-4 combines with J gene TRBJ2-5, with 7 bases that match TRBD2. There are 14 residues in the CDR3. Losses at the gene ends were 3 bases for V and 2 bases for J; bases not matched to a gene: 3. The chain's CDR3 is CASSLGEGQETQYF. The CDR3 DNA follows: TGTGCCAGCAGTTTGGGGGAGGGACAAGAGACCCAGTACTTC.

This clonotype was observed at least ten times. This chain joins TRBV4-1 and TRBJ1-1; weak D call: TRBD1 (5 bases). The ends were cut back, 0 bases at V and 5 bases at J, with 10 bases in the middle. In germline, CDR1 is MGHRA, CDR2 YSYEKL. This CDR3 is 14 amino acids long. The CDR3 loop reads CASSQERRGTEAFF. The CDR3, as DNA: TGCGCCAGCAGCCAAGAAAGGAGGGGAACTGAAGCTTTCTTT.

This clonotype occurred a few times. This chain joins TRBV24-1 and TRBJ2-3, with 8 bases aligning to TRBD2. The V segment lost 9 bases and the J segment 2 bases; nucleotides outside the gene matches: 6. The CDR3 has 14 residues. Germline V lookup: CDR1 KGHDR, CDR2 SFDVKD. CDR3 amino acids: CATHRGGATDTQYF. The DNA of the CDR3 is TGTGCCACCCACCGGGGGGGAGCCACAGATACGCAGTATTTT.

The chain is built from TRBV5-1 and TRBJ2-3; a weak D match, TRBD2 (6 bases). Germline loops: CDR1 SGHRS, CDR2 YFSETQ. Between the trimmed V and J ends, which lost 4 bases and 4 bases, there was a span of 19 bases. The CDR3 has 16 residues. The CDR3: CASSPPEGPQSDTQYF. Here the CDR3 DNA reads TGCGCCAGCAGCCCCCCGGAGGGACCGCAATCAGATACGCAGTATTTT.

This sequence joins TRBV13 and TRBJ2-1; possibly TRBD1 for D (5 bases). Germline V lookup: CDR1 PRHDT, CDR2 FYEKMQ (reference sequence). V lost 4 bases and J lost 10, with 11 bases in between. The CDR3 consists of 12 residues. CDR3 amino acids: CASSSSGWEQFF. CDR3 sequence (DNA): TGTGCCAGCAGCTCCTCAGGGTGGGAGCAGTTCTTC.

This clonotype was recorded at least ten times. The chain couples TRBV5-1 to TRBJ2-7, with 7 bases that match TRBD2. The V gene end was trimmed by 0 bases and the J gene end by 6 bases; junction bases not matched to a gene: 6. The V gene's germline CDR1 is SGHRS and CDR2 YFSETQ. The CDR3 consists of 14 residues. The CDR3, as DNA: TGCGCCAGCAGCTTGGATGCCGGGAGGATCGAGCAGTACTTC. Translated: CASSLDAGRIEQYF. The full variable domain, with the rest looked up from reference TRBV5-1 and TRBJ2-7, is KAGVTQTPRYLIKTRGQQVTLSCSPISGHRSVSWYQQTPGQGLQFLFEYFSETQRNKGNFPGRFSGRQFSNSRSEMNVSTLELGDSALYLCASSLDAGRIEQYFGPGTRLTVT.

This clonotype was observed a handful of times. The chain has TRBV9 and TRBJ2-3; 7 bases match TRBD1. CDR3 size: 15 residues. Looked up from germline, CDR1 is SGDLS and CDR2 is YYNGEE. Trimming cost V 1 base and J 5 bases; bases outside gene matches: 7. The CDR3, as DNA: TGTGCCAGCAGCGTATCCGGGACAGTGCAAGATACGCAGTATTTT. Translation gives CASSVSGTVQDTQYF.

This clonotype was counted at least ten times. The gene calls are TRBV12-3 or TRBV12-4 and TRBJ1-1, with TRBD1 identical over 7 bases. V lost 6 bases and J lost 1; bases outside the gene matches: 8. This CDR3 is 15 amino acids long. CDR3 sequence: CASSKEGARNTEAFF. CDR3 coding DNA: TGTGCCAGCAGCAAAGAGGGGGCGAGGAACACTGAAGCTTTCTTT.

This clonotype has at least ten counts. CDR3 nucleotides: TGCGCCAGCAGCTTGGGGGGACTGGCCGGCCATGAGCAGTTCTTC. Translation gives CASSLGGLAGHEQFF. The J gene is TRBJ2-1, the V gene TRBV5-1; D may be TRBD2 (6 bases). This CDR3 has 15 residues. V lost 0 bases to trimming and J lost 8 bases, with 15 bases between them. Germline V gene data show CDR1 as SGHRS and CDR2 as YFSETQ.

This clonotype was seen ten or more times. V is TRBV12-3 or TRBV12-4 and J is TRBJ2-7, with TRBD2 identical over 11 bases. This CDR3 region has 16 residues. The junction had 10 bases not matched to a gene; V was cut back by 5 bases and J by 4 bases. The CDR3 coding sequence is TGTGCCAGCAGTCCCCCCCGGGGACTAGCGGTGTACGAGCAGTACTTC. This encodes CASSPPRGLAVYEQYF.

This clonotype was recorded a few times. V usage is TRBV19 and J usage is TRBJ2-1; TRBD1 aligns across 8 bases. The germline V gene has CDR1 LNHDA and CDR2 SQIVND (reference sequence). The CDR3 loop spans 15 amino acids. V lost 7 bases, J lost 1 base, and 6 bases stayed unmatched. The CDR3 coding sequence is TGTGCCAGTACCGAAGACAGGGGATCCTACAATGAGCAGTTCTTC. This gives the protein CASTEDRGSYNEQFF.

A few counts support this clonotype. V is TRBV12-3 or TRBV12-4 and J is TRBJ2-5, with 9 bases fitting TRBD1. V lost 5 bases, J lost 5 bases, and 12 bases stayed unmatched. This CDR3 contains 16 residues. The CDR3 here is CASSIPLRTGDETQYF. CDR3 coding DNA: TGTGCCAGCAGTATCCCCCTCCGGACAGGGGACGAGACCCAGTACTTC.

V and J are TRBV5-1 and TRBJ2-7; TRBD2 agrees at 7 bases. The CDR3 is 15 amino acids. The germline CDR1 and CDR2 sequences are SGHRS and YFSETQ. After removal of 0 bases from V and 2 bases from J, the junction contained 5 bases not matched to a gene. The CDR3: CASSLDQGGPYEQYV. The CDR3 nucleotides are TGCGCCAGCAGCTTGGACCAGGGAGGGCCCTACGAGCAGTACGTC.

CDR3 bases: TGTGCCAGCAGCCCGGGGGGCACGGGGGAGCAGTTCTTC. This translates into CASSPGGTGEQFF. J is TRBJ2-1 and V is TRBV7-2, with D perhaps TRBD2 (7 bases). V lost 5 bases and J lost 10, with 15 bases in between. This CDR3 has 13 amino acids. Germline CDR1 reads SGHTA; CDR2 reads FQGNSA.

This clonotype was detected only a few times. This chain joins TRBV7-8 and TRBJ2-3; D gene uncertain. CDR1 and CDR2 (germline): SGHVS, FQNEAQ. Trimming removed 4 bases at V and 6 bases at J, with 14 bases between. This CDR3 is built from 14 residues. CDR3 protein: CASSSPILKDTQYF. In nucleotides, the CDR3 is TGTGCCAGCAGCTCGCCGATCCTAAAGGATACGCAGTATTTT.